One T cell receptor beta chain is described in this entry. This clone showed up just a few times. This clone's antigen is unknown. One base away there is no much larger clone; base qualities are not given. Other DNA sequences in this sample translate to the same CDR3. These data are taken from a study of shared clonotypes between healthy human individuals (dated by TCRdb to about 2020). For the wider study: The cohort included a few men and a couple of women between 18 and 49 years of age. To estimate repertoire size and how much clonotype sharing occurs between individuals, the study deeply sequenced the blood TCR repertoires of several healthy adults. For each donor, three plates each were used for CD4 naive and CD4 memory, two plates were used for CD8 naive, and one plate was used for CD8 memory. Different laboratories and diverse techniques were used to prepare libraries and sequence TCR repertoires, to increase sequencing depth and limit assay-specific biases. Per donor, leukapheresis produced somewhere between about 0.94 and 8.9 billion PBMCs. General findings and caveats noted by the study authors: Only blood was sampled, and tissue TCR repertoires likely differ from those in blood. Across a handful of donors, 4.5% to 6.5% of naive CD4, approximately 3.6% of naive CD8, under 2.5% of memory CD4, and roughly 0.4% of memory CD8 clonotypes were shared. Estimated clonotype richness was generally larger for naive than for memory subsets. Rarefaction of sorted-subset datasets indicated incomplete sequencing despite the large sequencing depth. Compared with non-shared clonotypes, clonotypes shared by all four sorted-subset donors had higher generation probabilities. Based on pairwise subsampling, the degree of clonotype sharing among donors was expected to be affected by sequencing depth. The genetic and exposure-history diversity represented was limited by the small number of donors.

Deletion took 3 bases off V and 0 bases off J, with a span of 6 bases between the germline ends. The CDR3, from cysteine to phenylalanine, totals 15 residues. The retained sequence is limited to the CDR3, 45 bases, with the frame set at the first base. The CDR1 and CDR2 encoded by the germline V gene (reference sequence) are MNHEY and SMNVEV. Donors were healthy HIV-negative adults with no recently reported acute infections or vaccinations. Every donor was a Caucasian adult residing in Nashville, Tennessee, USA. Magnetic negative selection was used to enrich CD4+ T cells, after which naive cells were positively selected on CD45RA and the negative fraction became the memory subset. Blood was obtained by leukapheresis, after which PBMCs were separated by Ficoll-Histopaque density gradient centrifugation and cryopreserved in liquid nitrogen vapor phase. Analytical flow cytometry was used to check the purity and quantity of every magnetically sorted T cell population. Genomic DNA was isolated from every sorted fraction and measured by UV absorbance on a Nanodrop 2000c.

Using the deep immunoSEQ assay, TCR CDR3 regions were amplified from genomic DNA by multiplex PCR. Extracted genomic DNA from each cell subset was spread evenly across all wells of several immunoSEQ 96-well plates, with each plate serving as a replicate. Each replicate PCR for sorted subsets received about 220 ng genomic DNA, equal to roughly 30,000 T cell genomes. Purified libraries were measured with a Qubit 3.0 fluorometer, size-checked on a Bioanalyzer 2100, and measured again with the KAPA Library Quantification kit. Every immunoSEQ 96-well plate was sequenced on a dedicated single-read 150-cycle Illumina NextSeq 550 flow cell. Concerning the study's data processing: Because only junctional sequences without quality scores were contained in the immunoSEQ output, filtering matching that applied to full-length reads could not be performed. Sequences were annotated with PyIR, a Python wrapper for IgBLAST v1.9, and V/J genes and CDR3 were assigned using IMGT germline references. Reads with weak V/J assignments (E-value above 1e-6), missing CDR3, stop codons, out-of-frame junctions, or ambiguous translated residues were removed. V3J clonotypes were defined as sequences sharing an identical inferred V gene, J gene, and CDR3 amino acid sequence. Percentage overlap between repertoires was calculated by dividing the number of shared unique clonotypes by the size of the smaller repertoire. Three approaches were used to assess repertoire richness: RTK rarefaction, the Chao1 estimator, and Recon v2.1 estimates of unobserved clonotypes. Generation probabilities for all TCRbeta clonotypes obtained by the gDNA method from a handful of donors were computed using OLGA. TCRdb took over this immuneACCESS table, retaining in-frame rearrangements with V and J assigned. Such tables are incomplete; in checked studies, under half of the missing clones stem from an unresolved V gene, and the remainder is unexplained. V, J and clone size are those of that table, while D and trimming were read from the DNA. This sample holds about 2.4 million clones; approximately 90% were observed only once. Over 0.12% of the sample lies in the top ten.

Sequencing input: naive CD4+ T cells sorted from blood. According to the study, the label for this sample's cell subset or site signals: CD45RA+ positively selected. Recombination connected TRBV27 to TRBJ1-6; no confident D gene assignment can be made. The source is a man in his late teens or twenties in good health. The CDR3 sequence is CASSFGSSYNSPLHF. The DNA sequence reads TGTGCCAGCAGTTTCGGGAGCTCCTATAATTCACCCCTCCACTTT.